The T cell receptor beta chain described here comes from a study of cytomegalovirus exposure and HLA in healthy donors. Study-level results: Through in vitro validation, a few CMV-associated chains were shown to be specific for CMV antigens. Among TCR sequences, most were rare, though some public TCRs appeared in many donors. Cytomegalovirus-associated TCR beta chains were listed, numbering over 150. It was reportedly the case that the classifier diagnosed cytomegalovirus status with high specificity and sensitivity.

Assay: immunoSEQ multiplex PCR; the TCRdb copy retains only in-frame clones and omits some. The sample lists 55,000 to 75,000 clones; approximately 93% were seen once. As for this clone: Antigen specificity is unknown.

Germline CDR1 MDHEN, CDR2 SYDVKM. The CDR3 has 14 amino acids. V lost 6 bases and J 2 bases, leaving 14 bases between the germline ends. This chain connects TRBV28 to TRBJ2-7; tentative D call: TRBD2 (6 bases). This sequence originates from a man between 18 and 29 years old in good health and CMV-seropositive. The material sequenced was PBMCs. Written as DNA, the CDR3 is TGTGCCAGCAGCCCACTCGGGAGTACCTACGAGCAGTACTTC. Translating gives CASSPLGSTYEQYF.